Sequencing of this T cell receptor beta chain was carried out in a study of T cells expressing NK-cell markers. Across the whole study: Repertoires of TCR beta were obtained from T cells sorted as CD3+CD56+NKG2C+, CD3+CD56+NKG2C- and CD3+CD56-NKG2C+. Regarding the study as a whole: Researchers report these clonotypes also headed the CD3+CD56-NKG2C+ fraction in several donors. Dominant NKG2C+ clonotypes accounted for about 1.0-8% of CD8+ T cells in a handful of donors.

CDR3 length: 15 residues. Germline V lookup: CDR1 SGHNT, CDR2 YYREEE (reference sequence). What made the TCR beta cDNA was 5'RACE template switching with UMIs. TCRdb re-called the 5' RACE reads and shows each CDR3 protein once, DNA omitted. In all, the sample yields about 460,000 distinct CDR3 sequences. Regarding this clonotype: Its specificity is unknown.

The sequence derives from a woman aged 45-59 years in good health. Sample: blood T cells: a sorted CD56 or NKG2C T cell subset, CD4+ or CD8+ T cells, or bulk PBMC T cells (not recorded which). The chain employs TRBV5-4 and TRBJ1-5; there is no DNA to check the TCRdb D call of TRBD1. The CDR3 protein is CASSSDPGMHQPQHF.